Presented here are 14 T cell receptor beta chains from one specimen sequenced in a study of CD8 T cells in Susac syndrome. A quantity of about 0.5 to 1 ug RNA underwent reverse transcription using random hexamers. TCRdb re-called the immunoSEQ multiplex PCR reads through MiXCR, storing one row per CDR3 protein. The sample records roughly 400,000 distinct CDR3 sequences, 85% to 90% being singletons. Sequencing used CD8+ T cells from PBMCs. These receptors were taken from a human donor with multiple sclerosis.

CDR3 DNA: TGTGCCACCACTCAGGGGTACGAGCAGTACTTC. Translating it yields CATTQGYEQYF. The rearrangement joins TRBV27 to TRBJ2-7; possible D gene TRBD1, 6 bases. V lost 10 bases and J 4 bases, leaving 11 bases between the germline ends. The germline gives CDR1 MNHEY, CDR2 SMNVEV (reference sequence). The CDR3 is made up of 11 amino acids.

The chain couples TRBV19 to TRBJ2-6; D uncertain. Between the trimmed V and J ends, which lost 10 bases and 4 bases, there was a span of 8 bases. The CDR3 is made up of 12 amino acids. The germline V gene encodes CDR1 LNHDA and CDR2 SQIVND (reference sequence). The CDR3 DNA reads TGTGCCACCCAGACGGGGGCCAACGTCCTGACTTTC. It translates to CATQTGANVLTF. The whole variable domain, remainder taken from reference TRBV19 and TRBJ2-6, is DGGITQSPKYLFRKEGQNVTLSCEQNLNHDAMYWYRQDPGQGLRLIYYSQIVNDFQKGDIAEGYSVSREKKESFPLTVTSAQKNPTAFYLCATQTGANVLTFGAGSRLTVL.

V and J are TRBV6-7 and TRBJ1-5; D ambiguous. TRBV6-7 is noted as an ORF with a role that remains uncertain. The CDR3 totals 15 residues. Trimming removed 2 bases at V and 5 bases at J, with 13 bases between. CDR3 sequence: CASSYPPGYHQPQHF. CDR3 nucleotide sequence: TGTGCCAGCAGTTACCCTCCGGGCTATCATCAGCCCCAGCATTTT.

This rearrangement joins TRBV5-1 to TRBJ2-7, with TRBD1 matching 7 bases. Germline CDR1 and CDR2: SGHRS and YFSETQ. The CDR3 totals 15 residues. The ends lost 2 bases at V and 2 bases at J; junction bases unmatched: 7. The CDR3 DNA reads TGCGCCAGCAGCTTTACAGGGGACACACCCTACGAGCAGTACTTC. Protein: CASSFTGDTPYEQYF.

This chain uses TRBV9 with TRBJ1-1; tentative D call: TRBD1 (5 bases). Germline loops: CDR1 SGDLS, CDR2 YYNGEE. V was trimmed by 3 bases and J by 6 bases, leaving 18 bases between them. CDR3 size: 15 residues. CDR3 residues: CASSDSGQEGPEAFF. In nucleotides, the CDR3 is TGTGCCAGCAGCGATAGCGGTCAGGAGGGGCCTGAAGCTTTCTTT.

The rearrangement uses TRBV27 and TRBJ1-2; the D is unclear. Germline V gene lookup returns CDR1 MNHEY and CDR2 SMNVEV (reference sequence). CDR3 length: 12 residues. V lost 8 bases and J lost 7, with 14 bases in between. The CDR3 DNA is TGTGCCAGCCCGCCTGGGTTATGTGGCTACACCTTC. Translated, it gives CASPPGLCGYTF.

The chain carries TRBV4-1 and TRBJ1-1; D not certain. Trimming left V 7 bases short and J 1 base short, with 16 bases between. This CDR3 has 15 residues. In germline, CDR1 is MGHRA, CDR2 YSYEKL. The CDR3 sequence is CASTFPGEANTEAFF. CDR3 DNA: TGCGCCAGCACGTTCCCGGGTGAGGCGAACACTGAAGCTTTCTTT.

This clonotype was counted once. The chain carries TRBV27 and TRBJ1-1; no clear D. CDR3 length equals 15 residues. Trimming stripped 0 bases from V and 5 bases from J, with 13 bases between. CDR1 is MNHEY and CDR2 is SMNVEV in the germline V gene (reference sequence). CDR3 coding DNA: TGTGCCAGCAGTTTATCGGCATCGGCAGGAACTGAAGCTTTCTTT. It yields the protein CASSLSASAGTEAFF.

The chain joins TRBV20-1 to TRBJ2-1; 8 bases are a match to TRBD2. The V and J ends lost 6 bases and 10 bases, in that order; junction bases with no gene match: 17. The CDR3 is 15 amino acids. CDR1 is DFQATT, CDR2 SNEGSKA, per germline (reference sequence). Written as DNA, the CDR3 is TGCAGTGCCGATGGACAAGCGGGAGACCCTAGGGAGCAGTTCTTC. Translation: CSADGQAGDPREQFF.

V gene TRBV7-9 combines with J gene TRBJ2-5; D is ambiguous. Germline values: CDR1 SEHNR, CDR2 FQNEAQ (reference sequence). The CDR3 is made up of 14 amino acids. Trimming removed 2 bases from V and 4 bases from J, with 11 bases in between. The CDR3 protein is CASSLSRRRETQYF. The CDR3 nucleotides are TGTGCCAGCAGCTTATCCCGGAGACGAGAGACCCAGTACTTC.

The gene calls are TRBV20-1 and TRBJ2-7; D is uncertain. The CDR3 length is 14 residues. Germline values: CDR1 DFQATT, CDR2 SNEGSKA (reference sequence). The V and J ends lost 0 bases and 0 bases respectively, with 9 bases between them. The DNA for the CDR3 is TGCAGTGCTAGAGATAGAACCAACTCCTACGAGCAGTACTTC. This encodes CSARDRTNSYEQYF.

This clonotype was counted a single time. The rearrangement joins TRBV5-6 to TRBJ2-2; D uncertain. Germline V gives CDR1 SGHDT, CDR2 YYEEEE. There are 15 residues in the CDR3. The CDR3 bases are TGTGCATCCAAGGGAATATCGGAGTGGACCGGGGAGCTGTTTTTT. This translates into CASKGISEWTGELFF.

The chain uses TRBV7-9 and TRBJ1-1; D is perhaps TRBD1 (5 bases). Germline CDR1 is SEHNR and CDR2 is FQNEAQ (reference sequence). The V end lost 1 base, the J end lost 4 bases, and 13 bases lay between the germline ends. CDR3 length: 15 amino acids. Here the CDR3 DNA reads TGTGCCAGCAGCTTAGGGGAGGGGATGAGCACTGAAGCTTTCTTT. Its translation: CASSLGEGMSTEAFF. Using reference TRBV7-9 and TRBJ1-1 for the parts outside the CDR3, the full variable domain is DTGVSQNPRHKITKRGQNVTFRCDPISEHNRLYWYRQTLGQGPEFLTYFQNEAQLEKSRLLSDRFSAERPKGSFSTLEIQRTEQGDSAMYLCASSLGEGMSTEAFFGQGTRLTVV.

The chain joins TRBV30 to TRBJ1-1, with D perhaps matching TRBD1 (5 bases). This CDR3 is 14 amino acids long. Trimming took off 4 bases at V and 0 bases at J, with 12 bases between the two ends. From germline, CDR1 is GTSNPN and CDR2 SVGIG (reference sequence). CDR3 bases: TGTGCCTGGAATTTCGGGGCTATGAACACTGAAGCTTTCTTT. It codes for CAWNFGAMNTEAFF.